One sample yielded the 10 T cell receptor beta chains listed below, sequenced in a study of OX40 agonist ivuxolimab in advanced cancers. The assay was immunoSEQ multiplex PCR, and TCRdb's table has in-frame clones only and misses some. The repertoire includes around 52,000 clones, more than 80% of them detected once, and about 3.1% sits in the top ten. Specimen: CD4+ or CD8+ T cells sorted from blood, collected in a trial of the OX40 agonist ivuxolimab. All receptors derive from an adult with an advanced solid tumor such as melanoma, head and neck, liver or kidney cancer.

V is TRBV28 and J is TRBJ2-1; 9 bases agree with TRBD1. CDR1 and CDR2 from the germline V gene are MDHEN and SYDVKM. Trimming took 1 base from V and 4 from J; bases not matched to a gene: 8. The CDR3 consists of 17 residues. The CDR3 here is CASSLLSFGQGYNEQFF. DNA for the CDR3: TGTGCCAGCAGTTTATTGTCTTTTGGACAGGGGTACAATGAGCAGTTCTTC.

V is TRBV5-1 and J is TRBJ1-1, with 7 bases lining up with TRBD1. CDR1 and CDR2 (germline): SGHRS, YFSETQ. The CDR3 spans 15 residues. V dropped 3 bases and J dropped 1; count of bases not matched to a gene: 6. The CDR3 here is CASSSTTGRNTEAFF. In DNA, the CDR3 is TGCGCCAGCAGCTCGACGACAGGGAGGAACACTGAAGCTTTCTTT.

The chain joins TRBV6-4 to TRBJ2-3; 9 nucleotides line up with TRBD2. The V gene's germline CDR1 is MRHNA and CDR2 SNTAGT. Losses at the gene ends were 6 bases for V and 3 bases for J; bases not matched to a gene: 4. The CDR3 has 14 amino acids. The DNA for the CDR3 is TGTGCCAGCAGATTGACTAGCGGAACAGATACGCAGTATTTT. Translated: CASRLTSGTDTQYF.

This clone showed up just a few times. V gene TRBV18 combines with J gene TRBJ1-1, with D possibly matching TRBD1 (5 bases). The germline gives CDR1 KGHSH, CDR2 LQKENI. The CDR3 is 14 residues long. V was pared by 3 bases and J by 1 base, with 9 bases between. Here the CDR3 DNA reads TGTGCCAGCTCACCTTTGGACACGAACACTGAAGCTTTCTTT. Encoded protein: CASSPLDTNTEAFF.

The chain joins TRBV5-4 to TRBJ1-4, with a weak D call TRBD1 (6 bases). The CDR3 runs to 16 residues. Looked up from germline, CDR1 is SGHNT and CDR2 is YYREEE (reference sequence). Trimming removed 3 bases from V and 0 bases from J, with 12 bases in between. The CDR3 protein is CASSSTGDATNEKLFF. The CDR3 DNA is TGTGCCAGCAGCTCGACAGGTGATGCAACTAATGAAAAACTGTTTTTT. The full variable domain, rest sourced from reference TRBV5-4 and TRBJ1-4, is ETGVTQSPTHLIKTRGQQVTLRCSSQSGHNTVSWYQQALGQGPQFIFQYYREEENGRGNFPPRFSGLQFPNYSSELNVNALELDDSALYLCASSSTGDATNEKLFFGSGTQLSVL.

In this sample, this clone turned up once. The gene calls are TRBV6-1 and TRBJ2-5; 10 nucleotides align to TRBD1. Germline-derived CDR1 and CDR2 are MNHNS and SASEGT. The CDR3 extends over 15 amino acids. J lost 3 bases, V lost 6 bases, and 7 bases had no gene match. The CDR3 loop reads CASRSRDRGKETQYF. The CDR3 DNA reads TGTGCCAGCAGGTCCCGGGACAGGGGAAAAGAGACCCAGTACTTC.

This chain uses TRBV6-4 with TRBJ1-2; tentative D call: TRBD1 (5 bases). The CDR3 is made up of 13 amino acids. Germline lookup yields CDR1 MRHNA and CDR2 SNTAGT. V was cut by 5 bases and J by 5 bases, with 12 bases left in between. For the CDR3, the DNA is TGTGCCAGCAGTCCCAGAGAGGGGTATGGCTACACCTTC. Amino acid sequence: CASSPREGYGYTF.

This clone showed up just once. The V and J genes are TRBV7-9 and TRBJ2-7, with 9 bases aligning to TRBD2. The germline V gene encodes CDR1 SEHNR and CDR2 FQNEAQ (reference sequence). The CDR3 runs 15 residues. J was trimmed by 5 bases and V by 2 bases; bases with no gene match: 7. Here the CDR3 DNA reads TGTGCCAGCAGCTTACTTATTAGCGGGAGTAACGAGCAGTACTTC. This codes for CASSLLISGSNEQYF.

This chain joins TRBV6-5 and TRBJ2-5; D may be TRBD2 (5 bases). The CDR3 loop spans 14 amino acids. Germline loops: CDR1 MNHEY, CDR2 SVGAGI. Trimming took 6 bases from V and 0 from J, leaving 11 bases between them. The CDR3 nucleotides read TGTGCCAGCAGGACATCCGGGAACCAAGAGACCCAGTACTTC. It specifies CASRTSGNQETQYF.

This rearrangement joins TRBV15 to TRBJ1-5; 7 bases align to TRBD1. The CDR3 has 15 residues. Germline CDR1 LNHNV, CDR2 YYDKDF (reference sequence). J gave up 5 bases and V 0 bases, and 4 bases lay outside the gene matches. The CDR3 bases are TGTGCCACCAGCAGAGATCAGGGGGAAGATCAGCCCCAGCATTTT. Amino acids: CATSRDQGEDQPQHF. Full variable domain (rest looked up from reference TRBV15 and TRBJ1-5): DAMVIQNPRYQVTQFGKPVTLSCSQTLNHNVMYWYQQKSSQAPKLLFHYYDKDFNNEADTPDNFQSRRPNTSFCFLDIRSPGLGDTAMYLCATSRDQGEDQPQHFGDGTRLSIL.